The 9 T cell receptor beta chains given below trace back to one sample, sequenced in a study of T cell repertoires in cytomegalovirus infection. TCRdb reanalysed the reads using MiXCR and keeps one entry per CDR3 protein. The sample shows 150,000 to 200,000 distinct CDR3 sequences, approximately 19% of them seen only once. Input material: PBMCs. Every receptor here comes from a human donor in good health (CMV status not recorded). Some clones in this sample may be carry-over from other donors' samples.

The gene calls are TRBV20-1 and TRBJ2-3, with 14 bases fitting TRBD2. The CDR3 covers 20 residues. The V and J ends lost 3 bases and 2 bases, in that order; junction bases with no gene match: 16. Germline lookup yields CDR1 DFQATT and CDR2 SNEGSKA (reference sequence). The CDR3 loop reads CSASSLVGGLAGAPTDTQYF. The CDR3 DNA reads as TGCAGTGCTAGTTCGTTGGTCGGGGGACTAGCGGGGGCCCCCACAGATACGCAGTATTTT.

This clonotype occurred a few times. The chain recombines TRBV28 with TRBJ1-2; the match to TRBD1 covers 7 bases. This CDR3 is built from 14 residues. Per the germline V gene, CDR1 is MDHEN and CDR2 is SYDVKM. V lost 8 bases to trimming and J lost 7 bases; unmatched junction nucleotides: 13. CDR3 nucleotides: TGTGCCAGCGCCCAAGGACAGGAAATGACTGGCTACACCTTC. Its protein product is CASAQGQEMTGYTF.

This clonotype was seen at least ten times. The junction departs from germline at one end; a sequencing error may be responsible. CDR3 coding DNA: TGTGCCAGCAGCTTAGCGGGCACGGGGAGTTCGAGGCAAGTGACCTTT. Translating it yields CASSLAGTGSSRQVTF. The chain employs TRBV7-2 and TRBJ1-4; D is unclear. Germline-derived CDR1 and CDR2 are SGHTA and FQGNSA. The CDR3 contains 16 residues.

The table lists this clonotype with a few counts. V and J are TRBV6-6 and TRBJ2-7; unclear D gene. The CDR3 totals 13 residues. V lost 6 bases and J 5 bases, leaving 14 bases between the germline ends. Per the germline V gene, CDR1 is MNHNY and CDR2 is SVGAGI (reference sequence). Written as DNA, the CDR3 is TGTGCCAGCAGCCGGCCCTCTACCCACGAGCAGTACTTC. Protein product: CASSRPSTHEQYF.

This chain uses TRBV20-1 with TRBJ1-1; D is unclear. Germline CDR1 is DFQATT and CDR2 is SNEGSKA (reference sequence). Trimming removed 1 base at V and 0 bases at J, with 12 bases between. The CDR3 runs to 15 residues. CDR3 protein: CSARVKDGMNTEAFF. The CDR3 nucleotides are TGCAGTGCTAGAGTAAAGGACGGGATGAACACTGAAGCTTTCTTT.

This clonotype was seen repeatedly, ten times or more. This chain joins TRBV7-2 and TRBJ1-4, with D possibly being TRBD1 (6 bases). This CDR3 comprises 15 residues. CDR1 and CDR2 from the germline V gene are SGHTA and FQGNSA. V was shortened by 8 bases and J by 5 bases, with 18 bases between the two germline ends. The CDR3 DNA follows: TGTGCCAGCCTATACCGTACCGGGACAAATGAAAAACTGTTTTTT. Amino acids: CASLYRTGTNEKLFF.

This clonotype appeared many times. The CDR3: CASSSLTLNEQFF. The CDR3 nucleotides are TGTGCCAGCAGCTCCCTTACACTGAATGAGCAGTTCTTC. V and J are TRBV7-3 and TRBJ2-1; the D is unclear. V lost 4 bases and J lost 7, with 11 bases in between. In germline, CDR1 is SGHTA, CDR2 FQGTGA. The CDR3 loop spans 13 amino acids.

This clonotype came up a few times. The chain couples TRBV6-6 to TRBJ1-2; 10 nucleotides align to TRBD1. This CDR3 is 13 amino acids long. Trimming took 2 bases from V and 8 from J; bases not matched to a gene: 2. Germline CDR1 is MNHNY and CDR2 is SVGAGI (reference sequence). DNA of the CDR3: TGTGCCAGCAGTTACGGGGGACAGGGGGGCTACACCTTC. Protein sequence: CASSYGGQGGYTF.

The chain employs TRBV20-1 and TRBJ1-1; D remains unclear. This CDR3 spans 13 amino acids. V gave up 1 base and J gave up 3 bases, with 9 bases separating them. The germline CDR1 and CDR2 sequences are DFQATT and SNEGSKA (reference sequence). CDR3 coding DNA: TGCAGTGCTAGAGTAGGGCTAGACACTGAAGCTTTCTTT. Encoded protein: CSARVGLDTEAFF.